Reported below is one TCR beta chain. The antigen is not known. The authors sorted CD4+ naive, central memory, regulatory and stem cell-like memory cells via CD45RO/CCR7/CD25/CD127/CD95/CD27. This entry comes from a study of beta chain features in type 1 diabetes. The investigators reverse transcribed all of the isolated RNA, so they sequenced expressed TCRB transcripts. The assay was immunoSEQ multiplex PCR, and TCRdb's table has in-frame clones only and misses some. The sample lists about 160,000 clones; 6.5% to 9.5% were seen once. V was pared by 4 bases and J by 8 bases, with 9 bases of the junction left unmatched. CDR1 is SGHAT and CDR2 is FQDESV in the germline V gene (reference sequence). The CDR3 spans 16 residues. General study findings and limits: All four CD4+ subsets from Type 1 diabetes patients carried moderately but significantly shorter TCRB CDR3s.

The rearrangement links TRBV11-1 to TRBJ2-1, with 12 bases fitting TRBD1. The clonotype was recovered from a woman between 35 and 50 years old with type 1 diabetes. Input material: central memory CD4+ T cells from blood. As DNA, the CDR3 is TGTGCCAGCAGCTCCCCGGGACAGGGGGCGCGGGATGAGCAGTTCTTC. It translates to CASSSPGQGARDEQFF.